Presented here are 24 T cell receptor beta chains from one specimen sequenced in a study of T-cell reconstitution after alpha-beta-depleted transplantation in children. The library targeted TCRbeta and was prepared with unique molecular identifiers. In TCRdb, the PCR reads were re-called with MiXCR into one record per CDR3 protein. Of roughly 120,000 distinct CDR3 sequences listed, roughly 24% are singletons. The sample consisted of PBMCs, mostly from graft donor cells, taken 180 days after TCRalphabeta/CD19-depleted stem cell transplant. The receptors come from a male patient aged 2-15 years who had a stem cell transplant for chronic granulomatous disease, so the T cells may come from the graft donor.

This clonotype was seen many times. DNA for the CDR3: TGCAGTGCTAGAGATGCTCGGACTGACGGTGGAACACACAATGAGCAGTTCTTC. The encoded protein is CSARDARTDGGTHNEQFF. The rearrangement links TRBV20-1 to TRBJ2-1; possible D gene TRBD2, 5 bases. Germline-derived CDR1 and CDR2 are DFQATT and SNEGSKA (reference sequence). V lost 0 bases to trimming and J lost 5 bases, with 23 bases between them. CDR3 length: 18 residues.

This clonotype was observed a few times. The chain couples TRBV12-3 or TRBV12-4 to TRBJ2-5, with D unclear. The CDR3 extends over 12 amino acids. Trimming left V 3 bases short and J 3 bases short, with 5 bases between. The CDR3 DNA is TGTGCCAGCAGTTTCAATGAAGAGACCCAGTACTTC. Protein product: CASSFNEETQYF.

This clonotype was observed a few times. This chain joins TRBV6-5 and TRBJ2-6, with TRBD2 identical over 10 bases. This CDR3 contains 19 residues. The germline V gene has CDR1 MNHEY and CDR2 SVGAGI. V lost 2 bases and J lost 0; bases outside the gene matches: 7. The CDR3 DNA follows: TGTGCCAGCAGTTACCGAAGCGGGAGGGCCCCCTCTGGGGCCAACGTCCTGACTTTC. Its protein is CASSYRSGRAPSGANVLTF.

At least ten counts were recorded for this clonotype. This chain connects TRBV25-1 to TRBJ2-2; D possibly corresponds to TRBD1 (5 bases). Germline assignment: CDR1 MGHDK and CDR2 SYGVNS. This CDR3 is built from 14 residues. V dropped 0 bases and J dropped 3 bases, with 5 bases sitting between them. The CDR3 bases are TGTGCCAGCAGTGAATACAGGGACACCGGGGAGCTGTTTTTT. Its protein is CASSEYRDTGELFF.

This chain joins TRBV5-1 and TRBJ2-5; D gene uncertain. The CDR3 length is 11 residues. V gave up 6 bases and J gave up 3 bases, with 6 bases separating them. Germline-derived CDR1 and CDR2 are SGHRS and YFSETQ. CDR3 nucleotide sequence: TGCGCCAGCACGGATGAAGAGACCCAGTACTTC. This sequence encodes CASTDEETQYF.

This clonotype was seen more than once but under ten times. The genes are TRBV7-2 and TRBJ2-1; 7 bases are a match to TRBD1. This CDR3 comprises 15 residues. Trimming took 5 bases from V and 5 from J; bases not matched to a gene: 9. Germline V gives CDR1 SGHTA, CDR2 FQGNSA. The CDR3 sequence: CASSPGTVYHNEQFF. The CDR3 DNA is TGTGCCAGCAGCCCCGGGACAGTTTATCACAATGAGCAGTTCTTC. Complete variable domain (other parts from reference TRBV7-2 and TRBJ2-1): GAGVSQSPSNKVTEKGKDVELRCDPISGHTALYWYRQSLGQGLEFLIYFQGNSAPDKSGLPSDRFSAERTGGSVSTLTIQRTQQEDSAVYLCASSPGTVYHNEQFFGPGTRLTVL.

This clonotype was seen at least ten times. This chain uses TRBV20-1 with TRBJ1-5, with D uncertain. CDR3 length equals 13 residues. V lost 3 bases, J lost 0 bases, and 6 bases lay in between. Per germline, CDR1 DFQATT and CDR2 SNEGSKA (reference sequence). CDR3 nucleotide sequence: TGCAGTGCTAGCGAGGATAGCAATCAGCCCCAGCATTTT. It specifies CSASEDSNQPQHF.

This chain connects TRBV7-3 to TRBJ1-2; no reliable D call. Germline-derived CDR1 and CDR2 are SGHTA and FQGTGA. This CDR3 is built from 15 residues. V was trimmed by 4 bases and J by 4 bases, leaving 16 bases between them. CDR3 protein: CASSSRAESVYGYTF. CDR3 nucleotides: TGTGCCAGCAGCTCCCGGGCGGAATCGGTCTATGGCTACACCTTC. Supplemented by reference TRBV7-3 and TRBJ1-2, the full variable domain reads GAGVSQTPSNKVTEKGKYVELRCDPISGHTALYWYRQSLGQGPEFLIYFQGTGAADDSGLPNDRFFAVRPEGSVSTLKIQRTERGDSAVYLCASSSRAESVYGYTFGSGTRLTVV.

This clonotype showed up many times. The CDR3 nucleotides are TGTGCCAGCAGCTTAGGCTTAAGGATCCGGGCCATTACAGGGCAAGAGACCCAGTACTTC. This encodes CASSLGLRIRAITGQETQYF. The V and J genes are TRBV7-2 and TRBJ2-5, with D perhaps TRBD1 (6 bases). Looked up from germline, CDR1 is SGHTA and CDR2 is FQGNSA. The CDR3 totals 20 residues. The germline V and J ends were trimmed by 1 base and 2 bases, with 26 bases remaining between them.

This clonotype appeared many times. J is TRBJ1-4 and V is TRBV4-3, with D uncertain. Germline V gene sequence: CDR1 LGHNA, CDR2 YSLEER. The V end lost 0 bases, the J end lost 4 bases, and 9 bases lay between the germline ends. The CDR3 spans 15 residues. CDR3 sequence: CASSQDTGFNEKLFF. The CDR3 bases are TGCGCCAGCAGCCAAGATACCGGGTTTAATGAAAAACTGTTTTTT.

This rearrangement joins TRBV28 to TRBJ2-7; D might be TRBD1 (6 bases). The CDR3 is 16 amino acids. Germline lookup yields CDR1 MDHEN and CDR2 SYDVKM. The germline V and J ends were trimmed by 1 base and 7 bases, with 20 bases remaining between them. CDR3: CASSLFGAGERGEQYF. The CDR3 nucleotides read TGTGCCAGCAGTTTATTCGGGGCAGGGGAGAGAGGGGAGCAGTACTTC.

This clonotype was recorded many times. The chain has TRBV3-1 and TRBJ2-5; weak D call: TRBD1 (5 bases). Germline assignment: CDR1 LGHDT and CDR2 YNNKEL (reference sequence). V was clipped by 2 bases and J by 12 bases, with 19 bases between them. The CDR3 is 14 residues long. CDR3 DNA sequence: TGTGCCAGCAGCCAATATTCAGGACAAGTGATTGAGTACTTC. It codes for CASSQYSGQVIEYF.

The table lists this clonotype with a few counts. The chain couples TRBV10-3 to TRBJ2-5, with D perhaps TRBD1 (6 bases). The CDR3 spans 12 residues. CDR1 is ENHRY and CDR2 is SYGVKD in the germline V gene. With 6 bases removed from V and 2 bases from J, the gap between germline ends came to 7 bases. CDR3 sequence reads: CAISGQQETQYF. CDR3 coding DNA: TGTGCCATCAGCGGACAGCAAGAGACCCAGTACTTC.

V is TRBV7-2 and J is TRBJ2-3; the D is unclear. CDR1 and CDR2 (germline): SGHTA, FQGNSA. The ends were cut back, 2 bases at V and 2 bases at J, with 8 bases in the middle. The CDR3 runs 14 residues. CDR3 amino acids: CASSLFSPTDTQYF. CDR3 in DNA: TGTGCCAGCAGCTTATTTAGCCCCACAGATACGCAGTATTTT.

In its sample, this clonotype was seen many times. The V and J genes are TRBV7-2 and TRBJ2-5, with D possibly matching TRBD2 (5 bases). Trimming took 1 base from V and 4 from J, leaving 13 bases between them. CDR1 SGHTA and CDR2 FQGNSA come from the germline V gene. The CDR3 spans 15 residues. This CDR3 reads CASSLVGELGETQYF. In DNA, the CDR3 is TGTGCCAGCAGCTTAGTTGGGGAGTTAGGAGAGACCCAGTACTTC. The variable domain in full, with the rest retrieved from reference TRBV7-2 and TRBJ2-5, is GAGVSQSPSNKVTEKGKDVELRCDPISGHTALYWYRQSLGQGLEFLIYFQGNSAPDKSGLPSDRFSAERTGGSVSTLTIQRTQQEDSAVYLCASSLVGELGETQYFGPGTRLLVL.

This clonotype appeared many times. The chain recombines TRBV20-1 with TRBJ2-3; D is possibly TRBD2 (6 bases). CDR3 length: 13 residues. V was clipped by 5 bases and J by 1 base, with 10 bases between them. Per the germline V gene, CDR1 is DFQATT and CDR2 is SNEGSKA (reference sequence). The CDR3 region is CSAWTTRTDTQYF. For the CDR3, the DNA is TGCAGTGCTTGGACTACGCGCACAGATACGCAGTATTTT.

Ten or more counts support this clonotype. The chain couples TRBV20-1 to TRBJ2-1, with 7 bases aligning to TRBD2. Germline loops: CDR1 DFQATT, CDR2 SNEGSKA (reference sequence). The V gene end was trimmed by 0 bases and the J gene end by 7 bases; junction bases not matched to a gene: 12. The CDR3 consists of 16 residues. The DNA for the CDR3 is TGCAGTGCTAGAGATCAAGGGGCGGGAGTTCTGAATGAGCAGTTCTTC. This gives the protein CSARDQGAGVLNEQFF.

The chain carries TRBV5-1 and TRBJ2-3; D is tentatively TRBD1 or TRBD2 (5 bases each). There are 12 residues in the CDR3. In germline, CDR1 is SGHRS, CDR2 YFSETQ. V lost 4 bases to trimming and J lost 9 bases, with 12 bases between them. The CDR3 loop reads CASSPGWGTQYF. The CDR3 region has the DNA TGCGCCAGCAGCCCCGGTTGGGGGACGCAGTATTTT.

The chain combines TRBV27 with TRBJ1-2, with 8 bases that match TRBD1. This CDR3 contains 13 residues. V dropped 6 bases and J dropped 6; count of bases not matched to a gene: 6. In germline, CDR1 is MNHEY, CDR2 SMNVEV (reference sequence). The CDR3 sequence is CASSWTGPHGYTF. The CDR3 DNA reads TGTGCCAGCAGCTGGACAGGGCCACATGGCTACACCTTC.

This clonotype was found a few times. The chain couples TRBV20-1 to TRBJ2-1; D may be TRBD1 or TRBD2 (5 bases each). This CDR3 has 15 amino acids. Germline CDR1 and CDR2: DFQATT and SNEGSKA (reference sequence). The V end was cut by 3 bases, the J end by 0 bases, with 12 bases between. This CDR3 reads CSASGGSSSYNEQFF. In nucleotides, the CDR3 is TGCAGTGCTAGTGGGGGATCTAGCTCCTACAATGAGCAGTTCTTC.

This clonotype was recorded a few times. The V call is TRBV29-1, the J call TRBJ1-4, with 7 bases identical to TRBD1. The J segment lost 3 bases and the V segment lost 5 bases, leaving 3 bases of the junction unmatched. CDR1 is SQVTM and CDR2 is ANQGSEA in the germline V gene. The CDR3 length is 13 residues. Written as DNA, the CDR3 is TGCAGCGTTAGGGGGCGTGCTAATGAAAAACTGTTTTTT. Translated, it gives CSVRGRANEKLFF. The whole variable domain, filled in from reference TRBV29-1 and TRBJ1-4, reads SAVISQKPSRDICQRGTSLTIQCQVDSQVTMMFWYRQQPGQSLTLIATANQGSEATYESGFVIDKFPISRPNLTFSTLTVSNMSPEDSSIYLCSVRGRANEKLFFGSGTQLSVL.

Here the CDR3 DNA reads TGCAGTGCCTCGACTAGCGGGGGGGCCGAGTACCAAGAGACCCAGTACTTC. It translates to CSASTSGGAEYQETQYF. The chain is built from TRBV20-1 and TRBJ2-5; TRBD2 agrees at 14 bases. The V gene's germline CDR1 is DFQATT and CDR2 SNEGSKA (reference sequence). CDR3 length: 17 amino acids. V shed 6 bases and J 0 bases; nucleotides not matched to a gene: 9.

This clonotype was counted at least ten times. The chain combines TRBV20-1 with TRBJ2-1; 8 bases are a match to TRBD2. CDR1 and CDR2 from the germline V gene are DFQATT and SNEGSKA (reference sequence). The CDR3 has 15 amino acids. J gave up 4 bases and V 5 bases, and 10 bases lay outside the gene matches. This CDR3 is CSAPSGLEHYNEQFF. CDR3 in DNA: TGCAGTGCTCCATCGGGACTAGAACATTACAATGAGCAGTTCTTC.

Remarks on this clonotype: Its ends do not fully match the called genes, so a read error is possible. The chain combines TRBV7-7 with TRBJ2-2; no clear D. Per the germline V gene, CDR1 is SSHAT and CDR2 is FNYEAQ (reference sequence). This CDR3 has 13 amino acids. CDR3 bases: TGTGCTAGCAGCTTAGTTTGGGCCGGGGAGCTGTTTTTT. Amino acid sequence: CASSLVWAGELFF.